This passage covers 12 T cell receptor beta chains from one sample sequenced in a study of brain metastases from non-small cell lung cancer. Clones were sequenced by immunoSEQ multiplex PCR, and TCRdb holds only the in-frame ones, with some missing. The data show 1,500 to 2,000 clones, approximately 91% seen once. Material: tissue from a brain metastasis. Every receptor here comes from a donor older than 35 with non-small cell lung cancer.

The chain combines TRBV5-5 with TRBJ1-2; D not certain. The CDR3 loop spans 14 amino acids. V shed 1 base and J shed 1 base, with 8 bases lying between them. Germline V gene sequence: CDR1 SGHKS, CDR2 YYEKEE (reference sequence). This chain's CDR3 is CASSLNGYNYGYTF. The CDR3 DNA sequence: TGTGCCAGCAGCTTGAACGGTTATAACTATGGCTACACCTTC.

The V gene is TRBV27, the J gene TRBJ2-3, with TRBD2 identical over 13 bases. This CDR3 comprises 15 residues. Germline CDR1 MNHEY, CDR2 SMNVEV (reference sequence). The trim removed 5 bases at V and 6 bases at J, leaving 5 bases unmatched. The CDR3 DNA follows: TGTGCCAGCAGTCTCGGGACTAGCGGGGAGGATACGCAGTATTTT. Amino acid sequence: CASSLGTSGEDTQYF.

This clone has more than one count but fewer than ten. The CDR3 DNA follows: TGCGCCAGCAGCCAACTGCTTTTAGCTGGAAACACCATATATTTT. The encoded protein is CASSQLLLAGNTIYF. V usage is TRBV4-1 and J usage is TRBJ1-3; D remains ambiguous. The germline gives CDR1 MGHRA, CDR2 YSYEKL. The CDR3 covers 15 residues. The ends were cut back, 2 bases at V and 2 bases at J, with 10 bases in the middle.

The rearrangement joins TRBV7-3 to TRBJ1-5, with D possibly TRBD1 on 6 matching bases. Trimming removed 1 base from V and 2 bases from J, with 12 bases in between. This CDR3 is built from 16 residues. CDR1 is SGHTA and CDR2 is FQGTGA in the germline V gene. CDR3 nucleotide sequence: TGTGCCAGCAGCTTAAGGGGTAACAGGGGCAATCAGCCCCAGCATTTT. Its protein product is CASSLRGNRGNQPQHF. The complete variable domain, with remaining parts taken from reference TRBV7-3 and TRBJ1-5, reads GAGVSQTPSNKVTEKGKYVELRCDPISGHTALYWYRQSLGQGPEFLIYFQGTGAADDSGLPNDRFFAVRPEGSVSTLKIQRTERGDSAVYLCASSLRGNRGNQPQHFGDGTRLSIL.

This clone was counted a single time. V is TRBV5-4 and J is TRBJ2-5, with TRBD2 matching over 9 bases. The CDR3 sequence is 16 residues long. Unmatched junction bases numbered 7, after V lost 0 bases and J lost 4 bases. Germline CDR1 and CDR2: SGHNT and YYREEE (reference sequence). CDR3 region: CASSLDPAGGGETQYF. The CDR3, as DNA: TGTGCCAGCAGCTTGGATCCAGCGGGGGGTGGAGAGACCCAGTACTTC.

This chain uses TRBV6-1 with TRBJ2-7; D possibly corresponds to TRBD1 (5 bases). This CDR3 is built from 15 residues. V shed 2 bases and J shed 0 bases, with 11 bases lying between them. CDR1 MNHNS and CDR2 SASEGT come from the germline V gene. The CDR3 DNA follows: TGTGCCAGCAGTGAATACTCGACAGCCTCCTACGAGCAGTACGTC. It specifies CASSEYSTASYEQYV.

The chain carries TRBV7-2 and TRBJ2-7; 10 positions match TRBD2. CDR3 length: 14 residues. In germline, CDR1 is SGHTA, CDR2 FQGNSA. V lost 3 bases to trimming and J lost 3 bases; unmatched junction nucleotides: 2. The CDR3 here is CASSFTSGDYEQYF. CDR3 nucleotide sequence: TGTGCCAGCAGCTTTACTAGCGGGGACTACGAGCAGTACTTC.

In the case of this clone: This sample includes further DNA sequences coding for the same CDR3. The rearrangement links TRBV5-1 to TRBJ2-7, with 10 bases identical to TRBD1. The germline CDR1 and CDR2 sequences are SGHRS and YFSETQ. The CDR3 has 13 amino acids. Trimming cost V 3 bases and J 5 bases; bases outside gene matches: 2. As DNA, the CDR3 is TGCGCCAGCAGCTCCGGGACAGGGGACGAGCAGTACTTC. Amino acid sequence: CASSSGTGDEQYF.

The chain carries TRBV7-9 and TRBJ1-4; D not certain. The CDR3 spans 15 residues. V was shortened by 5 bases and J by 0 bases, with 10 bases between the two germline ends. CDR1 SEHNR and CDR2 FQNEAQ come from the germline V gene (reference sequence). The DNA for the CDR3 is TGTGCCAGCAGCCTCGAGGCCGCAACTAATGAAAAACTGTTTTTT. Translation gives CASSLEAATNEKLFF.

V and J are TRBV5-1 and TRBJ2-2; 14 bases line up with TRBD2. Per germline, CDR1 SGHRS and CDR2 YFSETQ. The J segment lost 7 bases and the V segment lost 4 bases, leaving 6 bases of the junction unmatched. The CDR3 totals 16 residues. The CDR3 DNA follows: TGCGCCAGCAGCAGGACTAGCGGGGGGCGTGGCGGGGAGCTGTTTTTT. Encoded protein: CASSRTSGGRGGELFF.

This sequence joins TRBV12-3 or TRBV12-4 and TRBJ1-1; D remains unclear. V lost 3 bases, J lost 1 base, and 6 bases lay in between. The CDR3 spans 13 residues. In DNA form, the CDR3 reads TGTGCCAGCAGTTTGGGCGAGAACACTGAAGCTTTCTTT. It translates to CASSLGENTEAFF.

This rearrangement joins TRBV25-1 to TRBJ2-1; D is uncertain. Germline assignment: CDR1 MGHDK and CDR2 SYGVNS. This CDR3 contains 14 residues. The V end was cut by 1 base, the J end by 4 bases, with 8 bases between. CDR3 nucleotide sequence: TGTGCCAGCAGTGAATCGACGGATTACAATGAGCAGTTCTTC. Encoded protein: CASSESTDYNEQFF.